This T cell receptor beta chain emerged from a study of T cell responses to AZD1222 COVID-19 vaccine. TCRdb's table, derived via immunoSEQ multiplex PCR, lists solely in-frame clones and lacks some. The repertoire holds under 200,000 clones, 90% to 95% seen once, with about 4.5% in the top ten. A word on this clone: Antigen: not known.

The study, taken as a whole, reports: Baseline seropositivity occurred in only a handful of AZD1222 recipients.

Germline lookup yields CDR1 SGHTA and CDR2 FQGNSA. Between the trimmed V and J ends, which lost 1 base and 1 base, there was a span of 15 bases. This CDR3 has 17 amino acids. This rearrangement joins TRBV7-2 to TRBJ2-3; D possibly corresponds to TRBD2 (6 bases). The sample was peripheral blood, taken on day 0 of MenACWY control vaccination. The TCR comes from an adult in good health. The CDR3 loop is CASSLDRLGLGTDTQYF. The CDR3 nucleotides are TGTGCCAGCAGCTTAGACCGCTTGGGACTCGGCACAGATACGCAGTATTTT.